The T cell receptor beta chain under discussion was sequenced for a study of OX40 agonist ivuxolimab in advanced cancers. Study information: Earlier treatment with anti-PD-1, anti-PD-L1 or anti-CTLA-4 was permitted, and about 40% had received some. Partial responses, seen in three patients, involved one hepatocellular carcinoma and two cutaneous melanomas.

Autoimmune disease history or systemic immunosuppression led to patient exclusion. In this sample, this clone turned up once. Its specificity is not known. Repertoires were generated with immunoSEQ multiplex PCR, while TCRdb's copy carries only in-frame clones and drops some. Seen here are about 30,000 clones, roughly 84% observed once, and the top ten hold approximately 26%. Study-wide results and limits: CD8+ T cells showed, on average, more clonal expansion than CD4+ cells.

CDR1 is SGHTS and CDR2 is YDEGEE in the germline V gene. Between the trimmed V and J ends, which lost 2 bases and 2 bases, there was a span of 15 bases. The CDR3 is 16 residues long. The J gene is TRBJ2-3, the V gene TRBV5-8; D gene unclear. The sample in question was CD4+ or CD8+ T cells sorted from blood, obtained in a trial of the OX40 agonist ivuxolimab. The sequence was collected from an adult with an advanced solid tumor such as melanoma, head and neck, liver or kidney cancer. The CDR3 nucleotides read TGTGCCAGCAGCTTCAGGACCAGCCCCCACACAGATACGCAGTATTTT. Translated: CASSFRTSPHTDTQYF.